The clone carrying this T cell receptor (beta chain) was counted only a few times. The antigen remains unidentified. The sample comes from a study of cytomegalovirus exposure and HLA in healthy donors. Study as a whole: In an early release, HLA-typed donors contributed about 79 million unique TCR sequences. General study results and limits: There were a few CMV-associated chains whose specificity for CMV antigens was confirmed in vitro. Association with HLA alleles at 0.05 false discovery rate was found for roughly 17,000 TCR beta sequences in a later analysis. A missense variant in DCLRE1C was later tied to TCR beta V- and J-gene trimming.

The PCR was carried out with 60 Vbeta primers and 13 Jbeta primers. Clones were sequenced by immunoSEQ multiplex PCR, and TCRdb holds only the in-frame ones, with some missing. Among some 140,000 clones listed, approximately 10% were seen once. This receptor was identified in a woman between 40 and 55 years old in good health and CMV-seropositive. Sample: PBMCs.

The DNA for the CDR3 is TGTGCCAGCAGTGAAGGACAGGGGCCTTACAATGAGCAGTTCTTC. It is translated as CASSEGQGPYNEQFF. This sequence joins TRBV6-1 and TRBJ2-1, with TRBD1 identical over 8 bases. Trimming cost V 1 base and J 4 bases; bases outside gene matches: 3. CDR1 and CDR2 (germline): MNHNS, SASEGT. CDR3 size: 15 residues.